This TCR beta chain emerged from a study of cytomegalovirus exposure and HLA in healthy donors. Trimming pared 1 base from V and 2 bases from J, leaving 17 bases between. Germline values: CDR1 MGHRA, CDR2 YSYEKL. This CDR3 comprises 17 residues. The protocol was immunoSEQ multiplex PCR, while the TCRdb copy is restricted to in-frame clones and leaves out a portion. This sample has under 200,000 clones, with 86% found just once. The TCR was taken from a woman in her 30s in good health and CMV-seronegative. V and J are TRBV4-1 and TRBJ2-5, with D tentatively TRBD1 or TRBD2 (5 bases each). The sequencing input was PBMCs. This CDR3 is CASSQAPGARIQETQYF. The CDR3 bases are TGCGCCAGCAGCCAAGCACCCGGGGCCCGAATACAAGAGACCCAGTACTTC.